A selection of T cell receptor beta chains follows, all from one sample in a study of T cell responses to AZD1222 COVID-19 vaccine. Profiling relied on immunoSEQ multiplex PCR, and the TCRdb table lists in-frame clones only, not all of them. The profile shows 150,000 or so clones, more than 75% of them singletons. The sequenced sample was peripheral blood, obtained on day 0 of AZD1222 vaccination. Every receptor here comes from an adult in good health. Both conserved end residues are part of each CDR3. D genes are given only for firm matches. Some rows have no size entry. The others give once, few or many, or a class for an expanded clone.

>NA|TRBD1|TRBV28|TRBJ1-1
CASSSFDRGRRNTEAFF
TGTGCCAGCAGTTCTTTTGACAGGGGGCGCAGGAACACTGAAGCTTTCTTT
>NA|NA|TRBV19|TRBJ2-7
CASSIAPTYEQYF
TGTGCCAGTAGTATCGCTCCGACCTACGAGCAGTACTTC
>NA|TRBD1|TRBV19|TRBJ1-1
CASSRRTGITEAFF
TGTGCCAGTAGTAGGAGGACAGGGATCACTGAAGCTTTCTTT
>NA|TRBD1|TRBV5-6|TRBJ1-2
CASSLGTGGNYGYTF
TGTGCCAGCAGCTTGGGTACAGGGGGGAACTATGGCTACACCTTC
>NA|TRBD2|TRBV27|TRBJ2-3
CASQPTSARTDTQYF
TGTGCCAGCCAGCCGACTAGCGCCCGCACAGATACGCAGTATTTT
>NA|NA|TRBV9|TRBJ2-7
CASSVEGGTYEQYF
TGTGCCAGCAGCGTAGAGGGGGGAACCTACGAGCAGTACTTC
>once|NA|TRBV12-5|TRBJ2-2
CASALVGEGGTGELFF
TGTGCTAGTGCCCTGGTTGGGGAAGGTGGCACCGGGGAGCTGTTTTTT
>NA|NA|TRBV19|TRBJ2-3
CASSPLRRLTSTDTQYF
TGTGCCAGTAGCCCCCTCAGGAGACTAACTAGCACAGATACGCAGTATTTT
>few|TRBD1|TRBV4-3|TRBJ1-1
CASSRTGWGNTEAFF
TGCGCCAGCAGCCGGACAGGGTGGGGGAACACTGAAGCTTTCTTT
>NA|NA|TRBV5-4|TRBJ2-7
CASSLGGQTYEQYF
TGTGCCAGCAGCTTGGGAGGACAGACCTACGAGCAGTACTTC
>NA|TRBD1|TRBV7-2|TRBJ1-5
CASSVDGTGYQPQHF
TGTGCCAGCAGCGTGGATGGGACAGGCTATCAGCCCCAGCATTTT
>once|NA|TRBV12-3/TRBV12-4|TRBJ2-5
CASSRREETQYF
TGTGCCAGCAGTCGCAGGGAAGAGACCCAGTACTTC
>NA|TRBD1|TRBV6-1|TRBJ2-7
CASSEAPGQGKDEQYF
TGTGCCAGCAGTGAAGCGCCGGGACAGGGTAAGGACGAGCAGTACTTC
>NA|TRBD1|TRBV11-2|TRBJ2-7
CASSTIRDRVYEQYF
TGTGCCAGCAGCACGATTCGGGACAGGGTATACGAGCAGTACTTC
>NA|NA|TRBV4-3|TRBJ1-3
CASSQEATWANSGNTIYF
TGCGCCAGCAGCCAAGAAGCAACCTGGGCGAACTCTGGAAACACCATATATTTT
>NA|NA|TRBV7-2|TRBJ2-3
CASSRRAGPTDTQYF
TGTGCCAGCAGCCGCCGAGCGGGTCCCACAGATACGCAGTATTTT
>NA|TRBD2|TRBV9|TRBJ2-1
CASSPSGGLAGGHNEQFF
TGTGCCAGCAGCCCCTCGGGCGGGCTAGCGGGAGGCCACAATGAGCAGTTCTTC
>NA|NA|TRBV7-8|TRBJ1-1
CASSLIGSGGRTEAFF
TGTGCCAGCAGCTTAATCGGTTCCGGGGGACGGACTGAAGCTTTCTTT
>NA|NA|TRBV27|TRBJ1-5
CASSKGVRSNQPQHF
TGTGCCAGCAGTAAGGGGGTAAGGAGCAATCAGCCCCAGCATTTT
>NA|NA|TRBV11-2|TRBJ2-7
CASSPPGGYEQYF
TGTGCCAGCAGCCCCCCGGGTGGTTACGAGCAGTACTTC
>NA|TRBD1|TRBV7-2|TRBJ1-3
CASSLDRGYGNTIYF
TGTGCCAGCAGCCTGGACAGGGGATATGGAAACACCATATATTTT
>NA|NA|TRBV19|TRBJ2-7
CASSKSIGSSYEQYF
TGTGCCAGTAGTAAGTCTATCGGGAGCTCCTACGAGCAGTACTTC
>NA|TRBD1|TRBV18|TRBJ2-1
CASSSGQGYLGEQFF
TGTGCCAGCTCATCCGGACAGGGGTACTTGGGTGAGCAGTTCTTC
>NA|NA|TRBV28|TRBJ1-2
CASSLRDRGYTF
TGTGCCAGCAGTTTAAGGGACCGGGGCTACACCTTC
>NA|NA|TRBV11-3|TRBJ2-5
CASSRDGLGETQYF
TGTGCCAGCAGCCGGGACGGTCTCGGGGAGACCCAGTACTTC
>NA|TRBD1|TRBV7-2|TRBJ2-7
CASSSPGTGENEQYF
TGTGCCAGCAGCTCCCCCGGGACAGGGGAAAACGAGCAGTACTTC
>NA|NA|TRBV19|TRBJ1-5
CASSRKGGGASNQPQHF
TGTGCCAGTAGCCGAAAAGGCGGGGGGGCAAGCAATCAGCCCCAGCATTTT
>NA|TRBD1|TRBV19|TRBJ2-7
CASSIGTGSSYEQYF
TGTGCCAGTAGTATCGGGACAGGGAGTTCTTACGAGCAGTACTTC
>NA|TRBD2|TRBV3-1/TRBV3-2|TRBJ2-7
CASSQTGLPPLGYEQYF
TGTGCCAGCAGCCAAACGGGACTACCCCCGTTGGGCTACGAGCAGTACTTC
>once|TRBD1|TRBV7-2|TRBJ1-4
CASSYGQGGKLFF
TGTGCCAGCAGCTACGGACAGGGTGGAAAACTGTTTTTT
>few|NA|TRBV20-1|TRBJ2-5
CSALGRNTQYF
TGCAGTGCCCTAGGAAGGAATACCCAGTACTTC
>NA|TRBD2|TRBV5-3|TRBJ2-1
CARSAISGTKSSYNEQFF
TGTGCCAGAAGCGCCATAAGCGGGACCAAAAGCTCCTACAATGAGCAGTTCTTC
>NA|NA|TRBV3-1/TRBV3-2|TRBJ2-2
CASTTTLANTGELFF
TGTGCCAGCACCACGACGCTAGCGAACACCGGGGAGCTGTTTTTT
>NA|NA|TRBV6-6|TRBJ1-6
CASSSGPPLHF
TGTGCCAGCAGTTCGGGGCCACCCCTCCACTTT
>NA|NA|TRBV19|TRBJ2-5
CASSQGETQYF
TGTGCCAGTAGCCAAGGGGAGACCCAGTACTTC
>NA|NA|TRBV15|TRBJ1-5
CATSRGQGNQPQHF
TGTGCCACCAGCAGAGGCCAGGGGAATCAGCCCCAGCATTTT
>NA|TRBD1|TRBV7-3|TRBJ1-1
CASSQTGVNLHDTEAFF
TGTGCCAGCAGCCAGACAGGGGTAAACCTTCATGACACTGAAGCTTTCTTT
>NA|TRBD1|TRBV9|TRBJ2-5
CASSVSGTGEETQYF
TGTGCCAGCAGCGTCTCTGGGACAGGGGAAGAGACCCAGTACTTC
>NA|NA|TRBV21-1|TRBJ1-4
CASSGLGEKLFF
TGTGCCAGCAGCGGACTCGGGGAAAAACTGTTTTTT
>NA|NA|TRBV4-3|TRBJ1-3
CASSQDPGRNTIYF
TGCGCCAGCAGCCAAGATCCGGGTAGAAACACCATATATTTT
>once|NA|TRBV4-1|TRBJ1-1
CASSQGGGVNTEAFF
TGCGCCAGCAGCCAAGGGGGTGGTGTGAACACTGAAGCTTTCTTT
>NA|TRBD2|TRBV28|TRBJ2-5
CASSLGLAGRETQYF
TGTGCCAGCAGTTTGGGACTAGCGGGAAGAGAGACCCAGTACTTC
>NA|TRBD1|TRBV18|TRBJ1-1
CASSPGQDTEAFF
TGTGCCAGCTCACCCGGACAGGACACTGAAGCTTTCTTT
>NA|NA|TRBV10-2|TRBJ1-2
CASSDGAPLYGYTF
TGCGCCAGCAGTGATGGGGCCCCTTTGTATGGCTACACCTTC
>few|NA|TRBV6-6|TRBJ1-4
CASSYSGTVGEKLFF
TGTGCCAGCAGTTACTCGGGGACCGTGGGTGAAAAACTGTTTTTT
>NA|TRBD2|TRBV7-2|TRBJ2-1
CASSLVSWREGYNEQFF
TGTGCCAGCAGCTTAGTGAGTTGGCGGGAGGGGTACAATGAGCAGTTCTTC
>NA|NA|TRBV7-9|TRBJ1-1
CASSSHNGEAFF
TGTGCCAGCAGCTCCCACAATGGTGAAGCTTTCTTT
>NA|TRBD2|TRBV6-4|TRBJ2-1
CASSGLAGAGYEQFF
TGTGCCAGCAGCGGACTAGCGGGAGCAGGCTATGAGCAGTTCTTC
>NA|TRBD1|TRBV11-2|TRBJ2-7
CASSSGTGAEQYF
TGTGCCAGCAGCTCCGGGACAGGGGCCGAGCAGTACTTC
>NA|TRBD1|TRBV28|TRBJ1-4
CASSTQGRGEKLFF
TGTGCCAGCAGCACACAGGGGCGGGGTGAAAAACTGTTTTTT
>NA|TRBD2|TRBV27|TRBJ2-1
CASSIGTSGANEQFF
TGTGCCAGCAGTATTGGGACTAGCGGAGCTAATGAGCAGTTCTTC
>NA|NA|TRBV6-2/TRBV6-3|TRBJ2-3
CASSYPRDTQYF
TGTGCCAGCAGTTACCCCAGGGATACGCAGTATTTT
>NA|NA|TRBV6-1|TRBJ2-7
CASSEFRRFWDEQYF
TGTGCCAGCAGTGAATTTAGGCGGTTCTGGGACGAGCAGTACTTC
>NA|TRBD1|TRBV19|TRBJ1-2
CASRGEGQGDYGYTF
TGTGCCAGCAGAGGGGAGGGACAGGGGGACTATGGCTACACCTTC